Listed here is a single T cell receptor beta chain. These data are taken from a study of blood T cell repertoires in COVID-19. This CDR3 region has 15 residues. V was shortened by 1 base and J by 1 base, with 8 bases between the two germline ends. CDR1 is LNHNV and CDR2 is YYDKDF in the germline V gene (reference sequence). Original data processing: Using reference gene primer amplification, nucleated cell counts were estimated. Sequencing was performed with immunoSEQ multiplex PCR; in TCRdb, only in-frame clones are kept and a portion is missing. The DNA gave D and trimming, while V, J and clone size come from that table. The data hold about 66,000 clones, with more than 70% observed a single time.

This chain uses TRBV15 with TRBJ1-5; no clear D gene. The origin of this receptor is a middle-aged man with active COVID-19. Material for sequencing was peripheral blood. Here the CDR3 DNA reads TGTGCCACCAGCAGAGTAGTGGAGAGCAATCAGCCCCAGCATTTT. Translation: CATSRVVESNQPQHF.